These 29 T cell receptor beta chains were all obtained from the same sample, sequenced in a study of blood T cell repertoires in COVID-19. The repertoire was sequenced with immunoSEQ multiplex PCR; TCRdb's copy has only in-frame clones and lacks some. The sample carries 80,000 or so clones, approximately 78% recorded once. The sequenced sample consisted of peripheral blood. The receptors here all came from a woman older than 75 with acute or convalescent COVID-19.

The J gene is TRBJ1-3, the V gene TRBV9, with D tentatively TRBD1 (5 bases). Germline V lookup: CDR1 SGDLS, CDR2 YYNGEE. Between the trimmed V and J ends, which lost 0 bases and 2 bases, there was a span of 15 bases. This CDR3 contains 17 residues. Here the CDR3 DNA reads TGTGCCAGCAGCGTAGGTATTCCAGGGACTGCTGGAAACACCATATATTTT. Amino acids: CASSVGIPGTAGNTIYF.

This chain joins TRBV21-1 and TRBJ1-5; the table calls TRBD1, which could not be checked here. TRBV21-1 is a pseudogene. CDR3 length: 14 residues. CDR3: CASSKEGGGQPQHF. CDR3 coding DNA: TGTGCCAGCAGCAAAGAAGGGGGCGGTCAGCCCCAGCATTTT.

The V gene is TRBV27, the J gene TRBJ2-2, with D perhaps TRBD1 (6 bases). Germline V gives CDR1 MNHEY, CDR2 SMNVEV (reference sequence). V was pared by 4 bases and J by 5 bases, with 14 bases between. The CDR3 is made up of 15 amino acids. CDR3 amino acids: CASSSDSPGTGELFF. CDR3 DNA sequence: TGTGCCAGCAGTTCGGACAGCCCGGGGACCGGGGAGCTGTTTTTT.

This clone has a handful of counts. This sequence joins TRBV24-1 and TRBJ2-7; tentatively, D is TRBD1 (5 bases). The CDR3 is 14 amino acids. V was shortened by 4 bases and J by 0 bases, with 9 bases between the two germline ends. CDR1 is KGHDR, CDR2 SFDVKD, per germline. CDR3 amino acids: CATSDPGISYEQYF. The CDR3 nucleotides are TGTGCCACCAGTGACCCAGGGATCTCCTACGAGCAGTACTTC.

The chain carries TRBV5-1 and TRBJ2-7, with 10 nucleotides matching TRBD1. J gave up 4 bases and V 5 bases, and 3 bases lay outside the gene matches. The germline V gene has CDR1 SGHRS and CDR2 YFSETQ. CDR3 length: 13 residues. The CDR3 protein is CASRGTGVYEQYF. The CDR3 DNA is TGCGCCAGCAGGGGGACAGGGGTGTACGAGCAGTACTTC.

About this clone: One junction end does not reproduce the germline sequence, and a read error may be involved. V gene TRBV5-6 combines with J gene TRBJ2-3; 7 bases map to TRBD2. The CDR3 consists of 15 residues. CDR1 SGHDT and CDR2 YYEEEE come from the germline V gene. This CDR3 reads CARSLAGRGRDTQYF. CDR3 nucleotides: TGTGCCCGCAGCTTGGCCGGGCGGGGGAGGGATACGCAGTATTTT.

To note about this clone: The sample carries other DNA sequences with the same CDR3. This chain connects TRBV6-5 to TRBJ2-7; a possible D gene is TRBD1 (5 bases). Germline V gene sequence: CDR1 MNHEY, CDR2 SVGAGI. This CDR3 spans 14 amino acids. V gave up 0 bases and J gave up 3 bases, with 9 bases separating them. The CDR3 protein is CASSYSRQGYEQYF. CDR3 DNA: TGTGCCAGCAGTTACTCGAGGCAGGGCTACGAGCAGTACTTC.

The chain employs TRBV2 and TRBJ2-7; 7 bases match TRBD1. CDR1 SNHLY and CDR2 FYNNEI come from the germline V gene. V gave up 7 bases and J gave up 2 bases; unmatched junction bases: 5. CDR3 length: 13 residues. In DNA form, the CDR3 reads TGTGCCAGCAAGACAGGGATCGCCTACGAGCAGTACTTC. Protein product: CASKTGIAYEQYF.

The chain employs TRBV6-6 and TRBJ1-1; TRBD1 might be the D (5 bases). The germline gives CDR1 MNHNY, CDR2 SVGAGI (reference sequence). Trimming pared 2 bases from V and 1 base from J, leaving 11 bases between. The CDR3 extends over 15 amino acids. The CDR3 DNA reads TGTGCCAGCAGTTACGTGGGGACTTCGAACACTGAAGCTTTCTTT. Encoded protein: CASSYVGTSNTEAFF.

The chain couples TRBV2 to TRBJ2-1; 10 bases agree with TRBD2. J was trimmed by 6 bases and V by 4 bases; bases with no gene match: 12. CDR3 length equals 17 residues. The germline CDR1 and CDR2 sequences are SNHLY and FYNNEI. The CDR3 here is CASSGPALAGVSNEQFF. DNA of the CDR3: TGTGCCAGCAGTGGCCCCGCCCTAGCGGGGGTTAGCAATGAGCAGTTCTTC.

This chain joins TRBV7-2 and TRBJ2-3, with 10 bases matching TRBD1. CDR3 size: 15 residues. The V segment lost 5 bases and the J segment 6 bases; nucleotides outside the gene matches: 8. CDR1 is SGHTA and CDR2 is FQGNSA in the germline V gene. The CDR3 spells CASSLDRGRVDTQYF. The CDR3 nucleotides read TGTGCCAGCAGCCTAGACAGGGGGCGCGTGGATACGCAGTATTTT. Using reference TRBV7-2 and TRBJ2-3 for the parts outside the CDR3, the full variable domain is GAGVSQSPSNKVTEKGKDVELRCDPISGHTALYWYRQSLGQGLEFLIYFQGNSAPDKSGLPSDRFSAERTGGSVSTLTIQRTQQEDSAVYLCASSLDRGRVDTQYFGPGTRLTVL.

The chain links TRBV6-1 to TRBJ1-5; 11 bases are shared with TRBD1. Germline V lookup: CDR1 MNHNS, CDR2 SASEGT. The CDR3 contains 15 residues. Trimming took 3 bases from V and 4 from J; bases not matched to a gene: 2. Written as DNA, the CDR3 is TGTGCCAGCAGTGAGGGACAGGGGGGAAATCAGCCCCAGCATTTT. Translation: CASSEGQGGNQPQHF.

Concerning this clone itself: Other DNA sequences in this sample translate to the same CDR3. V is TRBV29-1 and J is TRBJ2-5; 9 bases map to TRBD2. There are 14 residues in the CDR3. V gave up 4 bases and J gave up 0 bases; unmatched junction bases: 3. Per the germline V gene, CDR1 is SQVTM and CDR2 is ANQGSEA. CDR3 amino acids: CSVAPSGDQETQYF. In DNA, the CDR3 is TGCAGCGTTGCGCCTAGCGGGGACCAAGAGACCCAGTACTTC.

This rearrangement joins TRBV19 to TRBJ1-1; TRBD1 matches at 10 bases. With 4 bases clipped from V and 3 bases from J, the junction kept 8 bases outside the gene matches. The CDR3 runs to 16 residues. Per germline, CDR1 LNHDA and CDR2 SQIVND (reference sequence). As DNA, the CDR3 is TGTGCCAGTAGTACCGACAGGGGGCTAAGGGACACTGAAGCTTTCTTT. It encodes CASSTDRGLRDTEAFF.

The chain carries TRBV9 and TRBJ2-2; weak D call: TRBD1 (5 bases). Per the germline V gene, CDR1 is SGDLS and CDR2 is YYNGEE. V lost 4 bases to trimming and J lost 1 base, with 8 bases between them. The CDR3 is 14 amino acids. The CDR3 DNA reads as TGTGCCAGCAGCCTACAGGTGAACACCGGGGAGCTGTTTTTT. This sequence encodes CASSLQVNTGELFF. The variable domain in full, completed from reference TRBV9 and TRBJ2-2, reads DSGVTQTPKHLITATGQRVTLRCSPRSGDLSVYWYQQSLDQGLQFLIQYYNGEERAKGNILERFSAQQFPDLHSELNLSSLELGDSALYFCASSLQVNTGELFFGEGSRLTVL.

This chain uses TRBV5-1 with TRBJ2-7; D unclear. The CDR3 is 13 amino acids. Germline V gene lookup returns CDR1 SGHRS and CDR2 YFSETQ. V was pared by 3 bases and J by 5 bases, with 12 bases between. The CDR3 is CASSSAGSHEQYF. CDR3 DNA sequence: TGCGCCAGCAGCTCGGCAGGTTCCCACGAGCAGTACTTC.

The V call is TRBV28, the J call TRBJ1-1, with 8 bases identical to TRBD1. This CDR3 comprises 15 residues. V was pared by 5 bases and J by 4 bases, with 9 bases of the junction left unmatched. Germline CDR1 is MDHEN and CDR2 is SYDVKM. The CDR3 loop is CASSTLGQGFTEAFF. CDR3 nucleotide sequence: TGTGCCAGCAGTACACTAGGACAGGGATTCACTGAAGCTTTCTTT.

The chain links TRBV5-6 to TRBJ1-1; D possibly corresponds to TRBD1 (6 bases). V dropped 0 bases and J dropped 10 bases, with 10 bases sitting between them. The CDR3 loop spans 12 amino acids. Germline lookup yields CDR1 SGHDT and CDR2 YYEEEE. As DNA, the CDR3 is TGTGCCAGCAGCTTGGACAGGGAGGGAGCTTTCTTT. Amino acids: CASSLDREGAFF.

The J gene is TRBJ2-5, the V gene TRBV5-8, with a weak D call TRBD1 (5 bases). The germline V and J ends were trimmed by 5 bases and 4 bases, with 18 bases remaining between them. The CDR3 covers 15 residues. Germline-derived CDR1 and CDR2 are SGHTS and YDEGEE. The DNA of the CDR3 is TGTGCCAGCAGTTCCGAGGCCCAGGGTGGAGAGACCCAGTACTTC. This encodes CASSSEAQGGETQYF. The entire variable domain, with the rest obtained from reference TRBV5-8 and TRBJ2-5, is as follows: EAGVTQSPTHLIKTRGQQATLRCSPISGHTSVYWYQQALGLGLQFLLWYDEGEERNRGNFPPRFSGRQFPNYSSELNVNALELEDSALYLCASSSEAQGGETQYFGPGTRLLVL.

Written as DNA, the CDR3 is TGTGCCAGTAGTATGGGGACTAGCGGGGGGACGACCCAGTACTTC. Translated, it gives CASSMGTSGGTTQYF. The chain employs TRBV19 and TRBJ2-5; 15 positions agree with TRBD2. Losses at the gene ends were 3 bases for V and 7 bases for J; bases not matched to a gene: 3. Germline V gene lookup returns CDR1 LNHDA and CDR2 SQIVND (reference sequence). The CDR3 totals 15 residues.

This clone was seen only once. The rearrangement uses TRBV4-1 and TRBJ1-3; unclear D gene. CDR1 is MGHRA, CDR2 YSYEKL, per germline. This CDR3 contains 16 residues. Trimming removed 1 base at V and 0 bases at J, with 10 bases between. CDR3 residues: CASSQGDKPSGNTIYF. The CDR3 DNA follows: TGCGCCAGCAGCCAAGGAGACAAGCCCTCTGGAAACACCATATATTTT.

The chain joins TRBV19 to TRBJ1-5; 9 bases match TRBD1. Per germline, CDR1 LNHDA and CDR2 SQIVND (reference sequence). V shed 5 bases and J 5 bases; nucleotides not matched to a gene: 10. This CDR3 region has 16 residues. CDR3 coding DNA: TGTGCCAGTAGTGCCGTGGGACAGGGTAAGGATCAGCCCCAGCATTTT. Protein sequence: CASSAVGQGKDQPQHF.

The chain couples TRBV15 to TRBJ2-7; 11 positions match TRBD1. The trim removed 2 bases at V and 7 bases at J, leaving 13 bases unmatched. Germline CDR1 is LNHNV and CDR2 is YYDKDF (reference sequence). The CDR3 loop spans 17 amino acids. For the CDR3, the DNA is TGTGCCACCAGCAGATCGGGGTTTGGACAGGGGGCCGGGGAGCAGTACTTC. Protein sequence: CATSRSGFGQGAGEQYF.

The chain combines TRBV19 with TRBJ2-7; the D is unclear. Germline loops: CDR1 LNHDA, CDR2 SQIVND (reference sequence). The CDR3 runs 14 residues. With 3 bases removed from V and 2 bases from J, the gap between germline ends came to 11 bases. The CDR3 reads CASSISGFAYEQYF. Here the CDR3 DNA reads TGTGCCAGTAGTATCTCAGGATTCGCCTACGAGCAGTACTTC.

The chain joins TRBV2 to TRBJ1-5, with D unclear. Between the trimmed V and J ends, which lost 3 bases and 4 bases, there was a span of 7 bases. There are 13 residues in the CDR3. Germline-derived CDR1 and CDR2 are SNHLY and FYNNEI. For the CDR3, the DNA is TGTGCCAGCAGTGATACACAGAATCAGCCCCAGCATTTT. Its protein product is CASSDTQNQPQHF.

This chain links TRBV6-5 with TRBJ1-1, with unresolved D. The CDR3 spans 14 residues. Trimming took off 4 bases at V and 1 base at J, with 10 bases between the two ends. In germline, CDR1 is MNHEY, CDR2 SVGAGI. As DNA, the CDR3 is TGTGCCAGCAGTTTAGGTGGAGAGAACACTGAAGCTTTCTTT. Encoded protein: CASSLGGENTEAFF.

V usage is TRBV29-1 and J usage is TRBJ1-2; 7 bases are shared with TRBD1. Germline V lookup: CDR1 SQVTM, CDR2 ANQGSEA. The CDR3 extends over 15 amino acids. Trimming cost V 5 bases and J 6 bases; bases outside gene matches: 15. CDR3 sequence (DNA): TGCAGCGTTCGAATCTACGGGACAGACGCGAATGGCTACACCTTC. Its protein is CSVRIYGTDANGYTF.

The chain employs TRBV30 and TRBJ2-5, with 7 bases matching TRBD2. The CDR3 sequence is 12 residues long. V lost 1 base and J lost 4; bases outside the gene matches: 0. Germline CDR1 GTSNPN, CDR2 SVGIG (reference sequence). Here the CDR3 DNA reads TGTGCCTGGAGTGCGGGAGGAGAGACCCAGTACTTC. It codes for CAWSAGGETQYF.

The V call is TRBV3-1 (or the pseudogene TRBV3-2), the J call TRBJ2-2, with 7 positions matching TRBD2. The junction had 7 bases not matched to a gene; V was cut back by 6 bases and J by 6 bases. The CDR3 is made up of 14 amino acids. Germline V gene sequence: CDR1 LGHDT, CDR2 YNNKEL (reference sequence). As DNA, the CDR3 is TGTGCCAGCAGAGAGCGGGGAGAGGCCGGGGAGCTGTTTTTT. Translation: CASRERGEAGELFF.